The present TCR beta chain was sequenced within a study of CXCR3-negative and CXCR3-positive naive CD8 T cells. Study-wide points: Both naive subsets had comparably high diversity; memory CD8+ cells much lower. Naive cells that were CXCR3-negative or CXCR3-positive used TRBV-TRBJ genes alike, while memory cells diverged.

Libraries were UMI-labeled 5' RACE TRB cDNA. TCRdb reprocessed the 5' RACE reads, with one entry per CDR3 protein and no DNA. The data show about 80,000 distinct CDR3 sequences, and the top ten clones hold 1.5% to 2%. A CD45RO-CCR7+CD27+CD95- profile was what naive CD8+ T cells displayed. As concerns this clonotype: The antigen is undetermined.

Germline assignment: CDR1 PRHDT and CDR2 FYEKMQ (reference sequence). The CDR3 loop spans 15 amino acids. The chain uses TRBV13 and TRBJ2-1; lacking DNA, the TRBD2 call made by TCRdb goes unchecked. Material for sequencing was naive CXCR3- CD8+ T cells from blood. Documented subset: CD45RO-CCR7+CD27+CD95- naive CD8+ T cells lacking CXCR3 (TNR3-). The clonotype was recovered from a human donor in good health. Some clones in this sample may be carry-over from other donors' samples. Here the CDR3 reads CASSTGTSGRNEQFF.